This T cell receptor (beta chain) emerged from a study of shared clonotypes between healthy human individuals. Study-level results: Against clonotypes common to all four donors, non-shared ones had lower generation probabilities.

The CDR3 has 11 residues. CDR1 DFQATT and CDR2 SNEGSKA come from the germline V gene (reference sequence). Trimming took 4 bases from V and 0 from J, leaving 3 bases between them. A deep-level run was used for the assay. Over several immunoSEQ plates, each subset's genomic DNA was distributed in even portions. Assay used: immunoSEQ multiplex PCR; TCRdb lists only in-frame clones, some missing. The sample carries 2,500,000 or so clones, 90% to 95% recorded once. A note on this clone: Its antigen is not identified. Other DNA sequences in this sample translate to the same CDR3.

Adult Caucasians living in Nashville, Tennessee made up all of the donors. What was sequenced was naive CD4+ T cells sorted from blood. Regarding subset: CD45RA+ positively selected. The TCR was taken from a man aged 18-30 years in good health. The chain is built from TRBV20-1 and TRBJ1-1; no reliable D call. CDR3 nucleotide sequence: TGCAGTGCTAATATGAACACTGAAGCTTTCTTT. The encoded protein is CSANMNTEAFF.